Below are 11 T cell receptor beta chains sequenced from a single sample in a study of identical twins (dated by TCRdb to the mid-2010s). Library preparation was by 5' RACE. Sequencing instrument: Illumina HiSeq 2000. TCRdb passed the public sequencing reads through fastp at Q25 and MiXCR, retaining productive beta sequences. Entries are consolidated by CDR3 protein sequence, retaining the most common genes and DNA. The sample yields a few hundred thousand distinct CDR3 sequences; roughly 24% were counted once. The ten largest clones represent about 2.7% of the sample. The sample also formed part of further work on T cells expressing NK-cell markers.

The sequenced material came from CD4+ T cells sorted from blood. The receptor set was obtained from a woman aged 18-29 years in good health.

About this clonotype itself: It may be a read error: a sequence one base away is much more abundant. Here the CDR3 DNA reads TGCGCCAGTTCGTCGGGGGGCCAAGAGACCCACTACTTC. Translation gives CASSSGGQETHYF. The chain joins TRBV5-1 to TRBJ2-5; TRBD2 might be the D (7 bases). Germline assignment: CDR1 SGHRS and CDR2 YFSETQ. This CDR3 region has 13 residues.

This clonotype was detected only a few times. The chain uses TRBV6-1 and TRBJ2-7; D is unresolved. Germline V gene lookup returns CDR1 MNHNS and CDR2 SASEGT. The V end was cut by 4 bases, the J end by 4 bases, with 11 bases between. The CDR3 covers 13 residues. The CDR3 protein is CASSGEALYEQYF. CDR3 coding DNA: TGTGCCAGCAGTGGAGAGGCACTTTACGAGCAGTACTTC.

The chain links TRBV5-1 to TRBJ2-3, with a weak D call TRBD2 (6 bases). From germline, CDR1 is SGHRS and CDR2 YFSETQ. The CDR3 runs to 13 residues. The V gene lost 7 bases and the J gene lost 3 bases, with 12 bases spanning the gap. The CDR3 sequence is CASGGLATDTQYF. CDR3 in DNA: TGCGCCAGCGGGGGACTTGCTACAGATACGCAGTATTTT.

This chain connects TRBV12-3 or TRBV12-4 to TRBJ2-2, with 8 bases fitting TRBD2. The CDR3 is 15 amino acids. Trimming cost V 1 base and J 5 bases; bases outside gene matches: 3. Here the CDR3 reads CASSLGGGRTGELFF. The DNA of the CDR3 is TGTGCCAGCAGTTTAGGCGGGGGGCGAACCGGGGAGCTGTTTTTT.

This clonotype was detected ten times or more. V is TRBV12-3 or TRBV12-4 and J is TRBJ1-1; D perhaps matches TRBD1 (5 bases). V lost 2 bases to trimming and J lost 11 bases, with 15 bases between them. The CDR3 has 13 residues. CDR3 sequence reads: CASSLLDTNSAFF. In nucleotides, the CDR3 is TGTGCCAGCAGTTTATTGGACACAAACTCCGCTTTCTTT.

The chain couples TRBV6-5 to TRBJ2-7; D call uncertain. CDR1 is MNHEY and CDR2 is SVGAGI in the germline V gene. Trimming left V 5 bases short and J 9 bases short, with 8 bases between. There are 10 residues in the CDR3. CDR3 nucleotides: TGTGCCAGCAGTAGGCTAATGCAGTACTTC. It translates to CASSRLMQYF.

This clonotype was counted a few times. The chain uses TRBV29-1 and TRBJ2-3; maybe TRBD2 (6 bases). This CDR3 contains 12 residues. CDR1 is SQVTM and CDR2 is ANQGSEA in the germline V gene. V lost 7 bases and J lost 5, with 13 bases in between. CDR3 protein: CSAGGAGDTQYF. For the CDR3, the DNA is TGCAGCGCTGGGGGAGCGGGAGATACGCAGTATTTT.

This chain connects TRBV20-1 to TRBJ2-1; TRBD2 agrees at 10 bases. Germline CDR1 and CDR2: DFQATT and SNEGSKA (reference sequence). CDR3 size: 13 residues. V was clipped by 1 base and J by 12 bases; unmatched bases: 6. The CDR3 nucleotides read TGCAGTGCTAGAGTAGCGGGGGGAGGTGCGCAGTTCTTC. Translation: CSARVAGGGAQFF.

The CDR3 nucleotides read TGTGCCAGCAGTCTAGGACAGCTTTGGAATGAGCAGTTCTTC. It codes for CASSLGQLWNEQFF. The chain links TRBV7-6 to TRBJ2-1; TRBD1 is a possible D gene (6 bases). The germline V gene has CDR1 SGHVS and CDR2 FNYEAQ. V was clipped by 6 bases and J by 7 bases, with 16 bases between them. The CDR3 length is 14 residues.

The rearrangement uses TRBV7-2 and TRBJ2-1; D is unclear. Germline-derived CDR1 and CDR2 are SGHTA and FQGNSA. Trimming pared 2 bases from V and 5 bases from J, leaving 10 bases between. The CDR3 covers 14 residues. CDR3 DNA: TGTGCCAGCAGCTTATTAGTCGGCCACAATGAGCAGTTCTTC. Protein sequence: CASSLLVGHNEQFF.

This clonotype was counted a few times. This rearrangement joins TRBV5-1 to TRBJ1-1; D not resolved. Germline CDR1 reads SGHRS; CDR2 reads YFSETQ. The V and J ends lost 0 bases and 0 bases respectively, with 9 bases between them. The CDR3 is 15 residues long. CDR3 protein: CASSLALTVNTEAFF. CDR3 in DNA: TGCGCCAGCAGCTTGGCCCTTACGGTGAACACTGAAGCTTTCTTT.